Reported below is one TCR beta chain. 13 Jbeta primers and 60 Vbeta primers were used for the PCR. Original data processing: Roughly 11 million shared chains were among the roughly 78 million unique TCR beta chains that a later analysis counted. TCRdb's copy holds only in-frame clones and misses some; the assay was immunoSEQ multiplex PCR. Clone size and the V and J calls come from that table; the DNA yielded D and trimming. The sample carries tens of thousands of clones, approximately 7.6% recorded once. Trimming took 2 bases from V and 4 from J; bases not matched to a gene: 8. Germline V gives CDR1 SNHLY, CDR2 FYNNEI. There are 17 residues in the CDR3. These data belong to a study of cytomegalovirus exposure and HLA in healthy donors. As for the study in general: For the approximately 360 genotyped donors, more than 80% fell within the Caucasian-associated ancestry cluster.

The chain recombines TRBV2 with TRBJ2-4, with 10 bases identical to TRBD1. This TCR was sampled from a man in his fifties in good health and CMV-seronegative. The sample taken for sequencing was PBMCs. The CDR3 spells CASSELPGQGRKNIQYF. The CDR3 coding sequence is TGTGCCAGCAGTGAATTACCGGGACAGGGGAGAAAAAACATTCAGTACTTC.